These 13 T cell receptor beta chains were all obtained from the same sample, sequenced in a study of OX40 agonist ivuxolimab in advanced cancers. Sequenced by immunoSEQ multiplex PCR; TCRdb stores in-frame clones only, minus some. The sample carries 40,000 to 55,000 clones, 90% to 95% recorded once. This specimen consisted of CD4+ or CD8+ T cells sorted from blood, obtained in a trial of the OX40 agonist ivuxolimab. These receptor sequences come from an adult with an advanced solid tumor such as melanoma, head and neck, liver or kidney cancer.

J is TRBJ1-1 and V is TRBV5-1; 7 bases align to TRBD1. V shed 1 base, J shed 1 base, and the junction held 4 bases outside the gene matches. The germline gives CDR1 SGHRS, CDR2 YFSETQ. The CDR3 spans 15 residues. The CDR3 sequence is CASSLTSGGNTEAFF. In nucleotides, the CDR3 is TGCGCCAGCAGCTTGACATCAGGGGGGAACACTGAAGCTTTCTTT.

The V call is TRBV10-3, the J call TRBJ2-1; D is tentatively TRBD1 or TRBD2 (5 bases each). The CDR3 extends over 14 amino acids. Per the germline V gene, CDR1 is ENHRY and CDR2 is SYGVKD. Trimming took off 3 bases at V and 6 bases at J, with 12 bases between the two ends. Written as DNA, the CDR3 is TGTGCCATCAGTGAAAGGGACGGCTTCAATGAGCAGTTCTTC. Translated, it gives CAISERDGFNEQFF.

The gene calls are TRBV28 and TRBJ2-2; perhaps TRBD2 as D (6 bases). In germline, CDR1 is MDHEN, CDR2 SYDVKM. V lost 2 bases and J lost 4, with 11 bases in between. The length of the CDR3 is 15 residues. This chain's CDR3 is CASSLVRGVTGELFF. The CDR3 nucleotides are TGTGCCAGCAGTTTAGTGCGGGGAGTCACCGGGGAGCTGTTTTTT.

The V call is TRBV5-6, the J call TRBJ1-2; D is unresolved. CDR3 size: 14 residues. The germline V and J ends were trimmed by 4 bases and 4 bases, with 14 bases remaining between them. Germline CDR1 and CDR2: SGHDT and YYEEEE. CDR3 coding DNA: TGTGCCAGCAGCCCCCCCCTAGGGCGCTATGGCTACACCTTC. Protein product: CASSPPLGRYGYTF.

The V and J genes are TRBV11-2 and TRBJ2-7; D assignment may be TRBD1 or TRBD2 (5 bases each). Germline V gene lookup returns CDR1 SGHAT and CDR2 FQNNGV. V was pared by 4 bases and J by 0 bases, with 13 bases between. The CDR3 is 15 residues long. CDR3 sequence: CASSSPRGSSYEQYF. As DNA, the CDR3 is TGTGCCAGCAGCTCTCCCCGGGGCAGCTCCTACGAGCAGTACTTC.

The chain links TRBV19 to TRBJ1-5, with D possibly TRBD1 on 6 matching bases. The V end was cut by 3 bases, the J end by 5 bases, with 14 bases between. There are 15 residues in the CDR3. Looked up from germline, CDR1 is LNHDA and CDR2 is SQIVND (reference sequence). The CDR3 region has the DNA TGTGCCAGTAGTATCGGCAGGGGTATTTATCAGCCCCAGCATTTT. Its translation is CASSIGRGIYQPQHF.

The gene calls are TRBV7-9 and TRBJ2-7, with 7 positions matching TRBD1. V lost 5 bases and J lost 4; bases outside the gene matches: 14. The CDR3 totals 16 residues. Germline-derived CDR1 and CDR2 are SEHNR and FQNEAQ (reference sequence). DNA for the CDR3: TGTGCCAGCAGCCCCCGGGTTGGGCAGGGGGAATACGAGCAGTACTTC. Protein product: CASSPRVGQGEYEQYF.

This rearrangement joins TRBV19 to TRBJ2-1; tentative D call: TRBD1 (6 bases). This CDR3 contains 15 residues. The germline V and J ends were trimmed by 3 bases and 4 bases, with 13 bases remaining between them. CDR1 and CDR2 (germline): LNHDA, SQIVND (reference sequence). In DNA form, the CDR3 reads TGTGCCAGTAGTATTCTGGACAGTGGTTACAATGAGCAGTTCTTC. Translation: CASSILDSGYNEQFF.

This chain connects TRBV7-8 to TRBJ2-7; perhaps TRBD1 as D (5 bases). Trimming took off 1 base at V and 3 bases at J, with 13 bases between the two ends. From germline, CDR1 is SGHVS and CDR2 FQNEAQ. This CDR3 has 15 amino acids. CDR3 region: CASSLEPSGNYEQYF. Here the CDR3 DNA reads TGTGCCAGCAGCTTAGAACCGTCAGGGAACTACGAGCAGTACTTC.

This clone was found once. This sequence joins TRBV9 and TRBJ2-5, with TRBD2 as a possible D gene (6 bases). This CDR3 region has 14 residues. The V end was cut by 0 bases, the J end by 4 bases, with 10 bases between. Looked up from germline, CDR1 is SGDLS and CDR2 is YYNGEE. This CDR3 is CASSVAGAVETQYF. CDR3 DNA sequence: TGTGCCAGCAGCGTAGCGGGAGCAGTAGAGACCCAGTACTTC.

J is TRBJ2-7 and V is TRBV4-3, with D unresolved. The CDR3 is made up of 13 amino acids. Germline V gives CDR1 LGHNA, CDR2 YSLEER. V lost 0 bases to trimming and J lost 2 bases, with 5 bases between them. The CDR3 DNA follows: TGCGCCAGCAGCCAAGATTTGACCTACGAGCAGTACTTC. This sequence encodes CASSQDLTYEQYF.

The V and J genes are TRBV30 and TRBJ2-5, with 7 positions matching TRBD2. V was pared by 0 bases and J by 5 bases, with 6 bases of the junction left unmatched. Looked up from germline, CDR1 is GTSNPN and CDR2 is SVGIG (reference sequence). The CDR3 is made up of 14 amino acids. The chain's CDR3 is CAWSVRLAPETQYF. The CDR3 nucleotides are TGTGCCTGGAGTGTTCGACTAGCTCCGGAGACCCAGTACTTC. Full variable domain (missing parts from reference TRBV30 and TRBJ2-5): SQTIHQWPATLVQPVGSPLSLECTVEGTSNPNLYWYRQAAGRGLQLLFYSVGIGQISSEVPQNLSASRPQDRQFILSSKKLLLSDSGFYLCAWSVRLAPETQYFGPGTRLLVL.

The chain employs TRBV29-1 and TRBJ2-7; D not resolved. The CDR3 runs to 12 residues. Trimming removed 6 bases at V and 1 base at J, with 10 bases between. Germline V gene lookup returns CDR1 SQVTM and CDR2 ANQGSEA. CDR3 sequence: CSVKVSSYEQYF. Here the CDR3 DNA reads TGCAGCGTCAAGGTCTCGTCCTACGAGCAGTACTTC.